A single sample is the source of the 15 T cell receptor beta chains below, sequenced in a study of human T cells and chemical hapten exposure. The starting material, unfractionated whole blood, was used for total RNA extraction. Via MiXCR, TCRdb re-called the 5' RACE reads, giving one row per CDR3 protein. The sample yields more than 140,000 distinct CDR3 sequences, roughly 4% seen once. These receptors were collected from a female donor in good health.

The CDR3 protein is CASTGGVTDTQYF. CDR3 in DNA: TGTGCCAGCACCGGGGGAGTCACAGATACGCAGTATTTT. The chain carries TRBV6-1 and TRBJ2-3; weak D call: TRBD2 (6 bases). In germline, CDR1 is MNHNS, CDR2 SASEGT. This CDR3 contains 13 residues. Trimming stripped 7 bases from V and 2 bases from J, with 10 bases between.

The CDR3 spells CASSQRLEGTQYF. The CDR3 region has the DNA TGCGCCAGCAGCCAACGACTAGAGGGTACGCAGTATTTT. The chain is built from TRBV4-3 and TRBJ2-3; tentative D call: TRBD2 (6 bases). V lost 2 bases to trimming and J lost 8 bases, with 11 bases between them. The germline V gene has CDR1 LGHNA and CDR2 YSLEER. This CDR3 has 13 residues.

The table lists this clonotype with many counts. The J gene is TRBJ2-2, the V gene TRBV9, with D hard to call. The CDR3 totals 14 residues. Looked up from germline, CDR1 is SGDLS and CDR2 is YYNGEE. V was trimmed by 0 bases and J by 7 bases, leaving 10 bases between them. The CDR3 nucleotides read TGTGCCAGCAGCGTAGAAATGATGATCGGGGAGCTGTTTTTT. Its translation: CASSVEMMIGELFF.

The sample holds many counts of this clonotype. The chain has TRBV5-1 and TRBJ2-5, with no clear D. The CDR3 extends over 13 amino acids. V dropped 3 bases and J dropped 1 base, with 7 bases sitting between them. Per the germline V gene, CDR1 is SGHRS and CDR2 is YFSETQ. CDR3 amino acids: CASSSTSQETQYF. Here the CDR3 DNA reads TGCGCCAGCAGCTCCACCTCCCAAGAGACCCAGTACTTC.

This clonotype came up many times. This chain uses TRBV4-2 with TRBJ2-2, with 12 bases lining up with TRBD2. The CDR3 loop spans 16 amino acids. V trimming: 3 bases; J trimming: 7 bases; junction bases outside the gene matches: 6. Germline V gene lookup returns CDR1 LGHNA and CDR2 YNFKEQ. CDR3 region: CASSQETSGGSGELFF. The CDR3, as DNA: TGTGCCAGCAGCCAGGAGACTAGCGGGGGAAGCGGGGAGCTGTTTTTT.

About this clonotype itself: A read error may be the cause here, since a much bigger clone is one base away. This rearrangement joins TRBV20-1 to TRBJ1-2; D is uncertain. CDR1 and CDR2 from the germline V gene are DFQATT and SNEGSKA (reference sequence). This CDR3 region has 12 residues. The CDR3 region has the DNA TGCAGTGCGAAGGCCCCGTCCTATGGCGACACCTTC. This encodes CSAKAPSYGDTF.

There are a few counts of this clonotype. The gene calls are TRBV5-1 and TRBJ1-6; 7 nucleotides line up with TRBD1. The CDR3 sequence is 18 residues long. V lost 4 bases to trimming and J lost 7 bases; unmatched junction nucleotides: 17. Per the germline V gene, CDR1 is SGHRS and CDR2 is YFSETQ. The CDR3 loop is CASSVDNTGDLWNSPLHF. Here the CDR3 DNA reads TGCGCCAGCAGCGTGGATAACACAGGGGATCTATGGAATTCACCCCTCCACTTT.

The chain joins TRBV12-3 or TRBV12-4 to TRBJ1-2, with D hard to call. The V and J ends lost 0 bases and 2 bases respectively, with 13 bases between them. CDR3 length equals 16 residues. CDR3 in DNA: TGTGCCAGCAGTTTAGCGTCCCGTGGCAGCAACTATGGCTACACCTTC. Protein: CASSLASRGSNYGYTF.

This clonotype occurred many times. The chain couples TRBV2 to TRBJ2-7; 7 positions match TRBD1. Unmatched junction bases numbered 13, after V lost 10 bases and J lost 4 bases. This CDR3 has 14 amino acids. Per the germline V gene, CDR1 is SNHLY and CDR2 is FYNNEI. CDR3 protein: CATASGQGVYEQYF. The CDR3 bases are TGTGCCACCGCTTCAGGGCAGGGGGTTTACGAGCAGTACTTC.

This clonotype came up many times. The rearrangement joins TRBV6-2 or TRBV6-3 to TRBJ1-5; D not certain. The CDR3 is 14 residues long. Germline V CDR1 and CDR2: MNHEY, SVGEGT. Between the trimmed V and J ends, which lost 6 bases and 2 bases, there was a span of 11 bases. The CDR3 DNA reads as TGTGCCAGCAGGTCTACCGGGGGCAATCAGCCCCAGCATTTT. Its translation: CASRSTGGNQPQHF.

V and J are TRBV20-1 and TRBJ2-1; D may be TRBD2 (6 bases). The length of the CDR3 is 14 residues. The germline gives CDR1 DFQATT, CDR2 SNEGSKA (reference sequence). The V end was cut by 4 bases, the J end by 3 bases, with 13 bases between. DNA for the CDR3: TGCAGTGCTATGGGGGGACGACACTACAATGAGCAGTTCTTC. Translation gives CSAMGGRHYNEQFF.

This clonotype has at least ten counts. The chain is built from TRBV5-6 and TRBJ1-6, with 7 bases lining up with TRBD1. The V gene end was trimmed by 3 bases and the J gene end by 10 bases; junction bases not matched to a gene: 10. Germline lookup yields CDR1 SGHDT and CDR2 YYEEEE. The CDR3 is 15 amino acids. The CDR3 sequence: CASSSPTGTRSPLHF. CDR3 in DNA: TGTGCCAGCAGCTCCCCGACAGGGACACGCTCACCCCTCCACTTT.

This clonotype has a count of ten or more. The V and J genes are TRBV6-2 or TRBV6-3 and TRBJ2-1; weak D call: TRBD2 (5 bases). Germline V CDR1 and CDR2: MNHEY, SVGEGT. Trimming took off 8 bases at V and 4 bases at J, with 18 bases between the two ends. The CDR3 extends over 15 amino acids. CDR3 loop: CASSRVGIIYNEQFF. In DNA, the CDR3 is TGTGCCAGCTCCCGCGTCGGGATTATATACAATGAGCAGTTCTTC.

This chain joins TRBV12-3 or TRBV12-4 and TRBJ2-2, with a tentative D call TRBD1 (5 bases). The CDR3 length is 13 residues. V lost 0 bases, J lost 7 bases, and 6 bases lay in between. CDR3 coding DNA: TGTGCCAGCAGTTTAGCAGGGGTCGGGGAGCTGTTTTTT. Protein sequence: CASSLAGVGELFF.

This clonotype was seen ten or more times. The J gene is TRBJ1-2, the V gene TRBV5-4; D might be TRBD1 (5 bases). V was clipped by 1 base and J by 1 base, with 8 bases between them. This CDR3 has 14 amino acids. In germline, CDR1 is SGHNT, CDR2 YYREEE (reference sequence). CDR3 protein: CASSLWGNNYGYTF. CDR3 bases: TGTGCCAGCAGCTTGTGGGGGAATAACTATGGCTACACCTTC.